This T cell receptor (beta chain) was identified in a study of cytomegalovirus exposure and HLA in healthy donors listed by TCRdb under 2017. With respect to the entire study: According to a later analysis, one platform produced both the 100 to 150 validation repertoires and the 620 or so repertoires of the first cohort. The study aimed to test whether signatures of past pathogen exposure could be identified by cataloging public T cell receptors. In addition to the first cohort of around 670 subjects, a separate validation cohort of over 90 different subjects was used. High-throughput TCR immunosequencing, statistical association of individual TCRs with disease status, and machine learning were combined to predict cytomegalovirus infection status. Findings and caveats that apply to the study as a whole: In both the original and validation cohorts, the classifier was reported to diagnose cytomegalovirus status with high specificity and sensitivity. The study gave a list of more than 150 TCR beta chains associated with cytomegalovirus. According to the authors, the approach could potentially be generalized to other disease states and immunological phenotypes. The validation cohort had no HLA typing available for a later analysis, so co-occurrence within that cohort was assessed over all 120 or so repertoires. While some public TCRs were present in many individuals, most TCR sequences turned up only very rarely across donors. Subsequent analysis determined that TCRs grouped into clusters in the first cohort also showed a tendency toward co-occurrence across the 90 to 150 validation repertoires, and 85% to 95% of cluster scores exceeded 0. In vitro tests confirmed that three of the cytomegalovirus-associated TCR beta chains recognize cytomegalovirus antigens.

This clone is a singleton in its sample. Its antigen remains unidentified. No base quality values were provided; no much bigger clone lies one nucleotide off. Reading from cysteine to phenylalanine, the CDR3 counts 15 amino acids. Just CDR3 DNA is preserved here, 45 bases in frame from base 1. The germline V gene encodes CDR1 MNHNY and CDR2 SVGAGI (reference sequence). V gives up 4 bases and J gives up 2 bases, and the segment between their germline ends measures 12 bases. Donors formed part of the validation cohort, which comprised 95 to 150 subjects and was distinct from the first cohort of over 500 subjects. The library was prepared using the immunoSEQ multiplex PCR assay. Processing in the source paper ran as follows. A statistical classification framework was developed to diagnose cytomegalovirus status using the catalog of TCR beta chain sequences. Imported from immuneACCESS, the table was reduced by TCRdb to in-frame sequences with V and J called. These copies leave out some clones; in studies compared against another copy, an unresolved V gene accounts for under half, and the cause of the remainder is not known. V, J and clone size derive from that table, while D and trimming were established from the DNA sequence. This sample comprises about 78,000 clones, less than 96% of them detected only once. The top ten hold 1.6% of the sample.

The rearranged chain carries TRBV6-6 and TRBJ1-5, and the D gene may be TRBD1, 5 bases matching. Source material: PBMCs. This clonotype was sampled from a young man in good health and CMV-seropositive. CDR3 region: CASSSGALGNQPQHF. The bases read TGTGCCAGCAGTTCTGGGGCGTTGGGCAATCAGCCCCAGCATTTT.